This TCR beta chain is from a study of neurological immune-mediated disorders. The cDNA was synthesized by 5'RACE incorporating 10-nucleotide random UMIs. TCRdb fed the 5' RACE reads into MiXCR, producing one record per CDR3 protein. The data hold 77,000 or so distinct CDR3 sequences, with 9.4% observed a single time. Study observations and caveats: HTLV-1-associated myelopathy ranked highest for TCR clonal expansion and multiple sclerosis lowest, beneath healthy controls.

Germline CDR1 DFQATT, CDR2 SNEGSKA (reference sequence). Losses at the gene ends were 5 bases for V and 4 bases for J; bases not matched to a gene: 4. The CDR3 is 12 residues long. This clonotype was seen ten or more times. Its antigen is as yet unknown. J is TRBJ2-7 and V is TRBV20-1; 8 bases map to TRBD2. Sequenced material: PBMCs. The clonotype comes from a man aged 45 to 65 in good health. CDR3 protein: CSAPTGGYEQYF. CDR3 nucleotides: TGCAGTGCTCCGACGGGGGGGTACGAGCAGTACTTC.